This T cell receptor beta chain was observed in a study of PD-1 blockade in mismatch repair-deficient tumors. This CDR3 is built from 14 residues. Germline V gives CDR1 SGDLS, CDR2 YYNGEE. V gave up 3 bases and J gave up 0 bases, with 7 bases separating them. The TCR-sequenced patients were a few responders to pembrolizumab. Assay used: immunoSEQ multiplex PCR; TCRdb lists only in-frame clones, some missing. Of 100,000 to 150,000 clones in the sample, about 86% were seen once. Specimen: peripheral blood, collected 44 weeks after starting pembrolizumab. The sequence was collected from an adult with mismatch repair-deficient cancer. The chain carries TRBV9 and TRBJ1-3; D remains ambiguous. The CDR3 loop reads CASSEEVSGNTIYF. The CDR3 DNA reads TGTGCCAGCAGCGAGGAGGTCTCTGGAAACACCATATATTTT.